The entry that follows covers one T cell receptor beta chain sequence. These data are taken from a study of blood T cell repertoires in COVID-19. Study in general: Acute-phase and convalescent COVID-19 samples originated in the United States, Italy and Spain. The analysed material was cDNA or gDNA that came from T cells, B-cell-depleted T cells, or PBMCs.

J lost 7 bases, V lost 4 bases, and 6 bases had no gene match. The CDR3 has 13 residues. CDR1 is SGHNT, CDR2 YYREEE, per germline (reference sequence). As handled by the study authors: Estimation of nucleated cell counts was performed using reference gene primer amplification. Data came from immunoSEQ multiplex PCR; TCRdb stores just in-frame clones and leaves some out. From that table come the V and J calls and clone size; the DNA was used to work out D and trimming. The sample has around 230,000 clones; approximately 89% are singletons. Each participant's cohort was designated according to participant-reported clinical history.

Material: PBMCs or T cells enriched from blood (not recorded which). The chain employs TRBV5-4 and TRBJ2-7; TRBD1 matches 9 bases. The clonotype originates from a woman younger than 45 with acute COVID-19. The chain's CDR3 is CASSPGTGQEQYF. The CDR3 DNA is TGTGCCAGCAGCCCGGGGACAGGGCAAGAGCAGTACTTC.